The 11 T cell receptor beta chains below were found in one sample sequenced in a study of PD-1 blockade in classical Hodgkin lymphoma. The repertoire was sequenced with immunoSEQ multiplex PCR; TCRdb's copy has only in-frame clones and lacks some. This sample has 15,000 to 20,000 clones, with 75% to 85% found just once. Each patient experienced a relapse that followed autologous stem cell transplantation, and brentuximab vedotin exposure varied. The sample here was peripheral blood mononuclear cells (PBMCs), taken at baseline. The receptors originated from a human donor with classical Hodgkin lymphoma.

This sequence joins TRBV7-2 and TRBJ2-5; maybe TRBD2 (6 bases). V was shortened by 2 bases and J by 0 bases, with 10 bases between the two germline ends. Germline V lookup: CDR1 SGHTA, CDR2 FQGNSA. The CDR3 contains 15 residues. DNA for the CDR3: TGTGCCAGCAGCTTAATGCGGGGAAACCAAGAGACCCAGTACTTC. Translated, it gives CASSLMRGNQETQYF.

The genes are TRBV28 and TRBJ2-3; D call uncertain. V lost 3 bases and J lost 10, with 14 bases in between. Germline loops: CDR1 MDHEN, CDR2 SYDVKM. The CDR3 runs 13 residues. In DNA form, the CDR3 reads TGTGCCAGCAGTTTTTCTGTTAGAGGTGCGCAGTATTTT. This codes for CASSFSVRGAQYF.

The chain links TRBV11-2 to TRBJ2-7; the D gene is possibly TRBD2 (6 bases). This CDR3 contains 14 residues. With 3 bases removed from V and 4 bases from J, the gap between germline ends came to 13 bases. Germline V gives CDR1 SGHAT, CDR2 FQNNGV. The CDR3 loop is CASSFGGTTYEQYF. The CDR3 DNA sequence: TGTGCCAGCAGCTTTGGGGGGACCACATACGAGCAGTACTTC. Full variable domain (rest looked up from reference TRBV11-2 and TRBJ2-7): EAGVAQSPRYKIIEKRQSVAFWCNPISGHATLYWYQQILGQGPKLLIQFQNNGVVDDSQLPKDRFSAERLKGVDSTLKIQPAKLEDSAVYLCASSFGGTTYEQYFGPGTRLTVT.

This clone was picked up a small number of times. The chain recombines TRBV18 with TRBJ1-1; possible D gene TRBD1, 5 bases. V dropped 4 bases and J dropped 4 bases, with 10 bases sitting between them. The CDR3 consists of 13 residues. Germline V lookup: CDR1 KGHSH, CDR2 LQKENI. In nucleotides, the CDR3 is TGTGCCAGCTCACTATTAGACAGCACTGAAGCTTTCTTT. Amino acid sequence: CASSLLDSTEAFF.

The chain uses TRBV5-4 and TRBJ2-1; 7 bases agree with TRBD2. The CDR3 length is 13 residues. V gave up 4 bases and J gave up 7 bases; unmatched junction bases: 5. Looked up from germline, CDR1 is SGHNT and CDR2 is YYREEE (reference sequence). CDR3 loop: CASSGEGWNEQFF. In nucleotides, the CDR3 is TGTGCCAGCAGCGGGGAGGGGTGGAATGAGCAGTTCTTC.

This clone has a handful of counts. The chain combines TRBV30 with TRBJ1-3; TRBD1 matches at 9 bases. This CDR3 spans 12 amino acids. The V and J ends lost 6 bases and 5 bases, in that order; junction bases with no gene match: 2. Germline V CDR1 and CDR2: GTSNPN, SVGIG (reference sequence). In nucleotides, the CDR3 is TGTGCCTGTGGACAGGGGAGAAACACCATATATTTT. Amino acids: CACGQGRNTIYF.

The chain is built from TRBV19 and TRBJ1-2, with 9 bases fitting TRBD1. Germline CDR1 LNHDA, CDR2 SQIVND (reference sequence). J gave up 5 bases and V 7 bases, and 11 bases lay outside the gene matches. This CDR3 is 15 amino acids long. CDR3 nucleotides: TGTGCCAGTACTTCAGGCGGGACAGGGAGTTATGGCTACACCTTC. It is translated as CASTSGGTGSYGYTF. The full variable domain, its missing parts supplied by reference TRBV19 and TRBJ1-2, is DGGITQSPKYLFRKEGQNVTLSCEQNLNHDAMYWYRQDPGQGLRLIYYSQIVNDFQKGDIAEGYSVSREKKESFPLTVTSAQKNPTAFYLCASTSGGTGSYGYTFGSGTRLTVV.

This sequence joins TRBV21-1 and TRBJ2-3; whether TRBD2, the table's D call, matches the DNA was not checked. TRBV21-1 is labeled a pseudogene. The CDR3 is 14 residues long. The CDR3 region has the DNA TGTGCCAGCAGCAACGCCGTCGGGTCAGATACGCAGTATTTT. Its protein is CASSNAVGSDTQYF.

A single count supports this clone. V usage is TRBV5-5 and J usage is TRBJ1-2; tentative D call: TRBD1 (6 bases). The ends were cut back, 1 base at V and 5 bases at J, with 15 bases in the middle. The CDR3 totals 15 residues. Germline CDR1 reads SGHKS; CDR2 reads YYEKEE (reference sequence). CDR3 DNA sequence: TGTGCCAGCAGCTTGATTAGGACAGTCTCTTATGGCTACACCTTC. As protein: CASSLIRTVSYGYTF.

The chain employs TRBV5-4 and TRBJ2-5; D might be TRBD1 (7 bases). Trimming took off 6 bases at V and 1 base at J, with 16 bases between the two ends. Germline CDR1 is SGHNT and CDR2 is YYREEE (reference sequence). This CDR3 has 15 amino acids. The CDR3 region has the DNA TGTGCCAGCACCCCGGGGGCAGGGGGCCAAGAGACCCAGTACTTC. It is translated as CASTPGAGGQETQYF.

V usage is TRBV19 and J usage is TRBJ2-2; D may be TRBD2 (5 bases). Germline CDR1 and CDR2: LNHDA and SQIVND (reference sequence). V dropped 3 bases and J dropped 5 bases, with 10 bases sitting between them. The CDR3 loop spans 14 amino acids. In nucleotides, the CDR3 is TGTGCCAGTAGTATGAGAGAGGGTACCGGGGAGCTGTTTTTT. Amino acid sequence: CASSMREGTGELFF.